This TCR beta chain was captured in a study of identical twins (dated by TCRdb to about 2016). Some background on the complete study: To test whether fetal clonotypes persist, the study used deep sequencing on TCR alpha and beta repertoires from monozygotic twins, unrelated adults of various ages, and cord blood. Replicate twin experiments were performed at different times using different library preparation protocols to rule out contamination.

The CDR3, from cysteine to phenylalanine, totals 14 residues. The entry retains the CDR3 DNA only, 42 bases that are in frame from base 1. Per the germline V gene, ENHRY is the CDR1 and SYGVKD is the CDR2. V sheds 8 bases and J sheds 0 bases, leaving 10 bases between their ends. Library preparation used 5' RACE. Sequenced using an Illumina HiSeq 2000. Template switching introduced a universal primer binding site; the final cDNA contained a unique molecular identifier, enabling accurate counting of TCR cDNA molecules. Specific primers in the conserved constant-segment region were used to synthesize first-strand cDNA for the TCR alpha and beta chains. To control for contamination, every cDNA library was double barcoded, receiving both a SMART-Mk sample barcode and Illumina barcodes. TruSeq adapter sequences along with Illumina sample barcodes were introduced in two successive PCR steps. TCR alpha and beta cDNA libraries were sequenced on the Illumina HiSeq platform with custom primers. The source study handled its data this way. MiGEC processed the raw reads to extract unique molecular identifiers, while MiXCR was used to determine the CDR3 positions. For each individual, recombination models were inferred using an EM algorithm with the repgenHMM and IGoR tools. Shared clonotypes were analyzed with the tcR package in R, and sharing was normalized by the product of cloneset sizes. To study raw recombination without the effects of thymic and clonal selection, out-of-frame nonproductive sequences were analyzed. TCRdb handled the public reads itself, with Q25 trimming in fastp and clone calling in MiXCR, and kept productive beta chains. For every CDR3 protein sequence, its rows merge into one entry that carries the most common genes and DNA. TCRdb's processing, not the authors' own work, is the source of the V and J calls. Recorded for this sample are some 240,000 distinct CDR3 sequences; roughly 10% of them occurred a single time. Of the sample, 8% to 10% is held by the ten largest clones.

In this sample, this clonotype turned up many times. Its antigen is not yet known. No base quality values were provided; no much bigger clone lies one nucleotide off. Every donor in the study was a healthy Caucasian. Miltenyi CD45RO+ enrichment and human naive T-cell isolation kits were used to isolate memory (CD45RO+) and naive T cells from PBMC. What the work shows at the level of the full study, not this receptor alone: Abundant cord blood beta clonotypes had fewer insertions, young adult naive repertoires showed a similar but weaker trend, and memory repertoires showed no such trend. Because the same donors could not be followed over many years, the conclusions relied on cross-sectional statistical analysis. Invariant T cells such as MAIT and iNKT could partly confound zero-insertion analyses, although diverse VJ usage argued against such confounding for most clonotypes. Compared with coincidental sharing between unrelated individuals, out-of-frame TCR alpha sequences shared between twins had an excess of sequences with low generation probability. Recombination models systematically underestimated out-of-frame TCR alpha sharing in monozygotic twins but agreed with sharing between unrelated individuals. The excess sharing between twins in beta out-of-frame sequences was weaker because fewer shared sequences reduced the signal-to-noise ratio.

This sequence was found in a middle-aged man in good health. This chain is built from TRBV10-3 and TRBJ2-2; no confident D gene assignment can be made. Sequencing was performed on memory T cells sorted from blood. The sample's cell subset or site label is to be understood as: CD45RO+ enriched T cells. CDR3 loop: CAIGEVPNTGELFF. The sequenced DNA is TGTGCCATCGGCGAAGTACCGAACACCGGGGAGCTGTTTTTT.